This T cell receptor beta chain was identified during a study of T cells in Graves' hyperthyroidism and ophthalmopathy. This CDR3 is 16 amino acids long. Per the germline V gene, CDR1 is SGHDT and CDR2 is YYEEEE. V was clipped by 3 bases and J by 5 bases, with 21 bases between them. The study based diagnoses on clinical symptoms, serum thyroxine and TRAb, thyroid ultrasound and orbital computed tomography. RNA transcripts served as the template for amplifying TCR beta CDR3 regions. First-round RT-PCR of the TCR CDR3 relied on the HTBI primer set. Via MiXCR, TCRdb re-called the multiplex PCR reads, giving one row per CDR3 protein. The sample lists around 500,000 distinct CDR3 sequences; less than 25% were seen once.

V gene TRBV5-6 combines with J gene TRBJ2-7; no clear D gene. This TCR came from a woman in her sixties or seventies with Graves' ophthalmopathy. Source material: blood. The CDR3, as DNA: TGTGCCAGCAGCTCCACCCCCCGAACAACTGGGCACGAGCAGTACTTC. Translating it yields CASSSTPRTTGHEQYF. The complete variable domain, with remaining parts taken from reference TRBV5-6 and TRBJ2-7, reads DAGVTQSPTHLIKTRGQQVTLRCSPKSGHDTVSWYQQALGQGPQFIFQYYEEEERQRGNFPDRFSGHQFPNYSSELNVNALLLGDSALYLCASSSTPRTTGHEQYFGPGTRLTVT.